Below, 25 T cell receptor beta chains from the same sample are listed, as sequenced in a study of blood T cell repertoires in COVID-19. Some clones are missing from TCRdb's copy, which holds only in-frame ones; the method was immunoSEQ multiplex PCR. The sample has over 120,000 clones, 80% seen once. Sequencing input: peripheral blood. The source is a man between 65 and 80 years old who had recovered from COVID-19.

This clone appeared once. The V gene is TRBV6-2 or TRBV6-3, the J gene TRBJ2-5, with 7 bases fitting TRBD1. V gave up 2 bases and J gave up 2 bases; unmatched junction bases: 2. The CDR3 is made up of 14 amino acids. Germline V gene data show CDR1 as MNHEY and CDR2 as SVGEGT. In DNA, the CDR3 is TGTGCCAGCAGTTACCGGGACAGACAAGAGACCCAGTACTTC. Its translation is CASSYRDRQETQYF.

This clone appeared once. V gene TRBV19 combines with J gene TRBJ2-5, with D possibly being TRBD2 (6 bases). Trimming pared 5 bases from V and 4 bases from J, leaving 17 bases between. The germline CDR1 and CDR2 sequences are LNHDA and SQIVND (reference sequence). The CDR3 sequence is 15 residues long. CDR3 nucleotide sequence: TGTGCCAGTAGTTGGGGGGACCGGAATGGAGAGACCCAGTACTTC. Protein sequence: CASSWGDRNGETQYF. The variable domain in full, completed from reference TRBV19 and TRBJ2-5, reads DGGITQSPKYLFRKEGQNVTLSCEQNLNHDAMYWYRQDPGQGLRLIYYSQIVNDFQKGDIAEGYSVSREKKESFPLTVTSAQKNPTAFYLCASSWGDRNGETQYFGPGTRLLVL.

The rearrangement links TRBV11-2 to TRBJ2-1, with a possible D match to TRBD2 (5 bases). The CDR3 contains 13 residues. Trimming cost V 5 bases and J 9 bases, with 14 bases left between them. The germline V gene has CDR1 SGHAT and CDR2 FQNNGV. CDR3 DNA: TGTGCCAGCAGCCCGGGGATATCGGGTGAGCAGTTCTTC. Translating it yields CASSPGISGEQFF.

The V call is TRBV4-1, the J call TRBJ1-5; unclear D gene. V dropped 2 bases and J dropped 1 base, with 15 bases sitting between them. The CDR3 contains 17 residues. Germline lookup yields CDR1 MGHRA and CDR2 YSYEKL. CDR3 loop: CASSQLMGGFSNQPQHF. The CDR3 coding sequence is TGCGCCAGCAGCCAACTGATGGGAGGGTTCAGCAATCAGCCCCAGCATTTT.

This clone was observed a few times. V gene TRBV6-5 combines with J gene TRBJ1-5, with D maybe TRBD1 (5 bases). V gave up 6 bases and J gave up 2 bases, with 11 bases separating them. This CDR3 contains 14 residues. Germline values: CDR1 MNHEY, CDR2 SVGAGI. The CDR3 region has the DNA TGTGCCAGCAGCTCCAGGGAGGGCAATCAGCCCCAGCATTTT. Amino acid sequence: CASSSREGNQPQHF.

This clone was found once. Other DNA sequences of this sample code for an identical CDR3. This chain links TRBV15 with TRBJ2-2, with D unresolved. The V gene lost 1 base and the J gene lost 7 bases, with 4 bases spanning the gap. There are 12 residues in the CDR3. Germline V gene sequence: CDR1 LNHNV, CDR2 YYDKDF (reference sequence). CDR3 protein: CATSRVSGELFF. The DNA of the CDR3 is TGTGCCACCAGCAGAGTTAGCGGGGAGCTGTTTTTT.

Turning to this clone: Other nucleotide sequences in the sample specify the same CDR3. The chain recombines TRBV15 with TRBJ2-7, with 14 positions matching TRBD2. With V trimmed by 9 bases and J by 4 bases, 5 bases remained unmatched. Germline assignment: CDR1 LNHNV and CDR2 YYDKDF (reference sequence). The CDR3 runs 14 residues. The CDR3 sequence: CATSGTSGSYEQYF. The CDR3 bases are TGTGCCACTTCCGGGACTAGCGGGAGTTACGAGCAGTACTTC. Supplemented by reference TRBV15 and TRBJ2-7, the full variable domain reads DAMVIQNPRYQVTQFGKPVTLSCSQTLNHNVMYWYQQKSSQAPKLLFHYYDKDFNNEADTPDNFQSRRPNTSFCFLDIRSPGLGDTAMYLCATSGTSGSYEQYFGPGTRLTVT.

This clone appeared once. The chain recombines TRBV15 with TRBJ1-2, with 9 bases aligning to TRBD1. The CDR3 sequence is 16 residues long. CDR1 LNHNV and CDR2 YYDKDF come from the germline V gene (reference sequence). After removal of 0 bases from V and 4 bases from J, the junction contained 6 bases not matched to a gene. The CDR3 is CATSREGTGSGYGYTF. CDR3 nucleotide sequence: TGTGCCACCAGCAGAGAGGGGACAGGGTCGGGCTATGGCTACACCTTC.

The chain combines TRBV19 with TRBJ2-5; TRBD1 might be the D (5 bases). In germline, CDR1 is LNHDA, CDR2 SQIVND (reference sequence). Trimming took off 8 bases at V and 1 base at J, with 11 bases between the two ends. The CDR3 has 13 amino acids. The CDR3 reads CASHDRFQETQYF. In nucleotides, the CDR3 is TGTGCCAGTCATGACAGATTCCAAGAGACCCAGTACTTC. Filled out from reference TRBV19 and TRBJ2-5, the complete variable domain reads DGGITQSPKYLFRKEGQNVTLSCEQNLNHDAMYWYRQDPGQGLRLIYYSQIVNDFQKGDIAEGYSVSREKKESFPLTVTSAQKNPTAFYLCASHDRFQETQYFGPGTRLLVL.

This chain links TRBV7-9 with TRBJ1-1; 10 nucleotides align to TRBD1. The CDR3 is 15 amino acids. J lost 4 bases, V lost 2 bases, and 4 bases had no gene match. Per the germline V gene, CDR1 is SEHNR and CDR2 is FQNEAQ (reference sequence). The DNA for the CDR3 is TGTGCCAGCAGCTTACCACGGACAGGGGGCACTGAAGCTTTCTTT. It encodes CASSLPRTGGTEAFF.

The chain carries TRBV7-6 and TRBJ2-7, with 10 positions matching TRBD2. Per the germline V gene, CDR1 is SGHVS and CDR2 is FNYEAQ. V shed 6 bases and J 2 bases; nucleotides not matched to a gene: 7. The CDR3 is 15 amino acids. The CDR3, as DNA: TGTGCCAGCAGTCCATGGACTAGCGGTACCTACGAGCAGTACTTC. Translating gives CASSPWTSGTYEQYF.

DNA of the CDR3: TGTGCCAGTATTCCACAGGGTGTCCCCTACGAGCAGTACTTC. Translating gives CASIPQGVPYEQYF. V gene TRBV19 combines with J gene TRBJ2-7; the D gene is possibly TRBD1 (6 bases). The CDR3 length is 14 residues. Deletions cut 7 bases from V and 2 bases from J, with 15 bases between. Germline CDR1 and CDR2: LNHDA and SQIVND (reference sequence).

The chain combines TRBV7-8 with TRBJ2-7; D is perhaps TRBD2 (5 bases). The CDR3 length is 12 residues. CDR1 is SGHVS and CDR2 is FQNEAQ in the germline V gene. V was shortened by 6 bases and J by 0 bases, with 6 bases between the two germline ends. DNA of the CDR3: TGTGCCAGCAGGGGAGTCTCCTACGAGCAGTACTTC. Protein: CASRGVSYEQYF. The whole variable domain, filled in from reference TRBV7-8 and TRBJ2-7, reads GAGVSQSPRYKVAKRGQDVALRCDPISGHVSLFWYQQALGQGPEFLTYFQNEAQLDKSGLPSDRFFAERPEGSVSTLKIQRTQQEDSAVYLCASRGVSYEQYFGPGTRLTVT.

The genes are TRBV27 and TRBJ2-1, with D perhaps TRBD1 (6 bases). The CDR3 loop spans 15 amino acids. Germline lookup yields CDR1 MNHEY and CDR2 SMNVEV (reference sequence). V was trimmed by 2 bases and J by 4 bases, leaving 12 bases between them. CDR3 in amino acids: CASSLEARGYNEQFF. For the CDR3, the DNA is TGTGCCAGCAGTTTAGAGGCTAGGGGGTACAATGAGCAGTTCTTC.

The chain recombines TRBV19 with TRBJ2-5; no definite D call. The ends were cut back, 6 bases at V and 4 bases at J, with 12 bases in the middle. The CDR3 runs to 13 residues. The germline V gene encodes CDR1 LNHDA and CDR2 SQIVND (reference sequence). The CDR3 DNA reads TGTGCCAGTAGAGACTCGGCAGCAGAGACCCAGTACTTC. It translates to CASRDSAAETQYF.

Notes on this clone: An end of the junction does not agree with germline; a read error may underlie this. The V call is TRBV19, the J call TRBJ2-6; possibly TRBD1 for D (6 bases). Germline CDR1 LNHDA, CDR2 SQIVND (reference sequence). The CDR3 runs to 11 residues. CDR3: CRGSGANVLTF. The CDR3 DNA sequence: TGCAGGGGCTCTGGGGCCAACGTCCTGACTTTC.

V gene TRBV4-1 combines with J gene TRBJ2-2; possible D gene TRBD1, 5 bases. V lost 1 base, J lost 5 bases, and 11 bases lay in between. The CDR3 sequence is 15 residues long. Germline V gene data show CDR1 as MGHRA and CDR2 as YSYEKL. For the CDR3, the DNA is TGCGCCAGCAGCCAAGTCCAGGGTAGTACCGGGGAGCTGTTTTTT. Protein: CASSQVQGSTGELFF.

This sequence joins TRBV10-3 and TRBJ2-1; D perhaps matches TRBD1 (6 bases). The CDR3 has 11 amino acids. V shed 10 bases and J shed 5 bases, with 9 bases lying between them. Germline V gene sequence: CDR1 ENHRY, CDR2 SYGVKD. DNA for the CDR3: TGTGCCACGTACAGGGACAATGAGCAGTTCTTC. Translation gives CATYRDNEQFF.

This clone was seen a few times. The chain joins TRBV27 to TRBJ2-7, with unresolved D. V was clipped by 5 bases and J by 2 bases, with 7 bases between them. The CDR3 has 12 residues. Germline V gives CDR1 MNHEY, CDR2 SMNVEV (reference sequence). The CDR3 DNA reads as TGTGCCAGCAGTCCATCCACCTACGAGCAGTACTTC. It yields the protein CASSPSTYEQYF.

The chain links TRBV2 to TRBJ1-5; D gene unclear. The V end lost 3 bases, the J end lost 7 bases, and 10 bases lay between the germline ends. The germline V gene has CDR1 SNHLY and CDR2 FYNNEI. This CDR3 comprises 13 residues. The CDR3 reads CASSEEGWQPQHF. CDR3 sequence (DNA): TGTGCCAGCAGTGAGGAGGGTTGGCAGCCCCAGCATTTT.

The chain is built from TRBV4-1 and TRBJ2-7; 8 bases are a match to TRBD2. CDR1 MGHRA and CDR2 YSYEKL come from the germline V gene. The CDR3 consists of 15 residues. The V gene end was trimmed by 8 bases and the J gene end by 0 bases; junction bases not matched to a gene: 9. The CDR3 spells CASFPGGEGSYEQYF. The DNA of the CDR3 is TGCGCCAGCTTCCCGGGGGGGGAGGGCTCCTACGAGCAGTACTTC.

This rearrangement joins TRBV29-1 to TRBJ2-1; 7 nucleotides agree with TRBD2. The V and J ends lost 3 bases and 15 bases, in that order; junction bases with no gene match: 11. The CDR3 is made up of 12 amino acids. Germline V lookup: CDR1 SQVTM, CDR2 ANQGSEA. This chain's CDR3 is CSVEGTTPHGFF. The DNA for the CDR3 is TGCAGCGTTGAGGGGACTACCCCTCACGGGTTCTTC.

This clone was counted once. The rearrangement links TRBV7-3 to TRBJ2-3; the match to TRBD2 covers 8 bases. With 0 bases clipped from V and 3 bases from J, the junction kept 5 bases outside the gene matches. Germline values: CDR1 SGHTA, CDR2 FQGTGA. This CDR3 is built from 16 residues. The CDR3 region is CASSLTVAGGTDTQYF. DNA of the CDR3: TGTGCCAGCAGCTTAACGGTGGCGGGAGGAACAGATACGCAGTATTTT.

The genes are TRBV10-3 and TRBJ2-1, with D possibly being TRBD2 (6 bases). Germline assignment: CDR1 ENHRY and CDR2 SYGVKD. CDR3 size: 17 residues. V was trimmed by 0 bases and J by 0 bases, leaving 12 bases between them. CDR3 region: CAISESGRESSYNEQFF. The CDR3 nucleotides read TGTGCCATCAGTGAGTCCGGGCGGGAAAGCTCCTACAATGAGCAGTTCTTC.

The rearrangement joins TRBV3-1 (or the pseudogene TRBV3-2) to TRBJ2-1, with D maybe TRBD2 (7 bases). The ends were cut back, 7 bases at V and 9 bases at J, with 19 bases in the middle. This CDR3 region has 14 residues. Germline V gene data show CDR1 as LGHDT and CDR2 as YNNKEL (reference sequence). This chain's CDR3 is CASTTRQGRVEQFF. As DNA, the CDR3 is TGTGCCAGCACCACCCGGCAGGGGAGGGTTGAGCAGTTCTTC.